The next 8 T cell receptor beta chains were all read from a single sample in a study of cytomegalovirus exposure and HLA in healthy donors. The PCR made use of 60 Vbeta and 13 Jbeta primers. Assay used: immunoSEQ multiplex PCR; TCRdb lists only in-frame clones, some missing. The repertoire holds around 120,000 clones, approximately 78% seen once, with 2.5% to 3.5% in the top ten. The sequenced sample consisted of PBMCs. The receptors derive from a woman aged 25 to 45 in good health and CMV-seropositive.

The J gene is TRBJ2-3, the V gene TRBV19; D unresolved. Deletions cut 2 bases from V and 8 bases from J, with 11 bases between. Germline V gene sequence: CDR1 LNHDA, CDR2 SQIVND (reference sequence). This CDR3 comprises 13 residues. The CDR3 DNA sequence: TGTGCCAGTAGTATATCTGTGTCGGGTACGCAGTATTTT. Translating gives CASSISVSGTQYF.

V is TRBV2 and J is TRBJ2-1; possibly TRBD2 for D (6 bases). CDR1 and CDR2 (germline): SNHLY, FYNNEI. Trimming took 6 bases from V and 6 from J, leaving 15 bases between them. The CDR3 has 14 residues. The CDR3 DNA follows: TGTGCCAGCAGCGTCATGCCTAGCGCCAATGAGCAGTTCTTC. The encoded protein is CASSVMPSANEQFF.

The rearrangement links TRBV6-5 to TRBJ2-5, with D tentatively TRBD2 (6 bases). Judging by the DNA end, TRBJ2-7 fits better; the J call may be wrong. The CDR3 runs 14 residues. Germline-derived CDR1 and CDR2 are MNHEY and SVGAGI. This CDR3 is CASSYGDWAYEQYF. In DNA form, the CDR3 reads TGTGCCAGCAGTTACGGGGACTGGGCCTACGAGCAGTACTTC.

The chain combines TRBV19 with TRBJ1-1; unclear D gene. Trimming took off 1 base at V and 1 base at J, with 10 bases between the two ends. The V gene's germline CDR1 is LNHDA and CDR2 SQIVND (reference sequence). The CDR3 extends over 15 amino acids. As DNA, the CDR3 is TGTGCCAGTAGTATAGCCATCGGGAAGAACACTGAAGCTTTCTTT. This encodes CASSIAIGKNTEAFF. Supplemented by reference TRBV19 and TRBJ1-1, the full variable domain reads DGGITQSPKYLFRKEGQNVTLSCEQNLNHDAMYWYRQDPGQGLRLIYYSQIVNDFQKGDIAEGYSVSREKKESFPLTVTSAQKNPTAFYLCASSIAIGKNTEAFFGQGTRLTVV.

The V gene is TRBV28, the J gene TRBJ1-5; D not resolved. Germline V gives CDR1 MDHEN, CDR2 SYDVKM. V was cut by 7 bases and J by 3 bases, with 13 bases left in between. This CDR3 comprises 14 residues. The CDR3 sequence is CASTNPGVNQPQHF. The DNA of the CDR3 is TGTGCCAGCACAAACCCAGGCGTCAATCAGCCCCAGCATTTT.

The J gene is TRBJ2-7, the V gene TRBV5-6; 12 bases agree with TRBD1. The ends lost 3 bases at V and 3 bases at J; junction bases unmatched: 10. The CDR3 contains 17 residues. Germline CDR1 is SGHDT and CDR2 is YYEEEE. The CDR3: CASSSGTGGLEDYEQYF. The CDR3 coding sequence is TGTGCCAGCAGCTCCGGGACAGGGGGCCTCGAGGACTACGAGCAGTACTTC.

The chain has TRBV9 and TRBJ1-2, with TRBD1 matching over 12 bases. V gave up 4 bases and J gave up 6 bases; unmatched junction bases: 4. Germline CDR1 is SGDLS and CDR2 is YYNGEE. This CDR3 comprises 14 residues. The CDR3 is CASSLGTGGNGYTF. The DNA of the CDR3 is TGTGCCAGCAGCCTCGGGACAGGGGGCAATGGCTACACCTTC. Looking up the rest from reference TRBV9 and TRBJ1-2 gives the full variable domain: DSGVTQTPKHLITATGQRVTLRCSPRSGDLSVYWYQQSLDQGLQFLIQYYNGEERAKGNILERFSAQQFPDLHSELNLSSLELGDSALYFCASSLGTGGNGYTFGSGTRLTVV.

The chain is built from TRBV29-1 and TRBJ1-2; perhaps TRBD1 as D (6 bases). Germline V gene data show CDR1 as SQVTM and CDR2 as ANQGSEA. The CDR3 totals 14 residues. The ends were cut back, 7 bases at V and 2 bases at J, with 17 bases in the middle. CDR3 coding DNA: TGCAGCGGGGGTCGGGGGGCCGAAAACTATGGCTACACCTTC. Amino acid sequence: CSGGRGAENYGYTF.